This T cell receptor (beta chain) was identified during a study of PD-L1 blockade in urothelial cancer. Clones were read by immunoSEQ multiplex PCR, and TCRdb kept only the in-frame ones, dropping some. The data hold about 41,000 clones, with 82% observed a single time. V shed 0 bases and J 5 bases; nucleotides not matched to a gene: 11. Germline V lookup: CDR1 ENHRY, CDR2 SYGVKD. This CDR3 region has 17 residues. The chain uses TRBV10-3 and TRBJ2-3; 7 bases match TRBD2. This TCR was recovered from a man aged 55 to 70 with urothelial cancer. The material was PBMCs, obtained around atezolizumab (anti-PD-L1) treatment. The CDR3 DNA sequence: TGTGCCATCAGTGAGTCCCCATGGGGGGGAGGTGAAGATACGCAGTATTTT. Encoded protein: CAISESPWGGGEDTQYF.